One T cell receptor beta chain is described in this entry. The antigen remains unidentified. Trimming pared 3 bases from V and 1 base from J, leaving 7 bases between. Germline lookup yields CDR1 MNHNS and CDR2 SASEGT. The CDR3 length is 14 residues. It was with 60 Vbeta and 13 Jbeta primers that the PCR ran. Sequencing was performed with immunoSEQ multiplex PCR; in TCRdb, only in-frame clones are kept and a portion is missing. The sample comprises over 100,000 clones, 65% to 90% of which are singletons, and more than 2% rests with the top ten. This sample was taken from a study of cytomegalovirus exposure and HLA in healthy donors. Points from the study as a whole: According to the study, around 180 TCR beta chains were cytomegalovirus-associated.

The sequence was obtained from a man aged 30-40 years in good health and CMV-seronegative. Sequencing input: PBMCs. The chain links TRBV6-1 to TRBJ2-1; no reliable D call. The CDR3 DNA follows: TGTGCCAGCAGTGACTCCGGTTCCTACAATGAGCAGTTCTTC. Amino acids: CASSDSGSYNEQFF.